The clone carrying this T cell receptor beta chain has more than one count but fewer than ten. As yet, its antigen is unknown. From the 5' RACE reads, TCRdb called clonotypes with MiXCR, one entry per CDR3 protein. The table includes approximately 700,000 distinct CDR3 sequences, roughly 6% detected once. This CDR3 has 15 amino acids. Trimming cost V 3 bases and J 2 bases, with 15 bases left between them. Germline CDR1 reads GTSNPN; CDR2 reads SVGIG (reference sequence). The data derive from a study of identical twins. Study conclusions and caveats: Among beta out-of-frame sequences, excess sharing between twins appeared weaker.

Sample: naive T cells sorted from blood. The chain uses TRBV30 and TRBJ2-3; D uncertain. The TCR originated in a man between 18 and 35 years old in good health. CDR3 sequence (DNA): TGTGCCTGGAGCTGGAACGGCCCCTCCACAGATACGCAGTATTTT. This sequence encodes CAWSWNGPSTDTQYF.